Listed here are 6 T cell receptor beta chains from one sample, sequenced in a study of blood T cell repertoires in COVID-19. Profiling relied on immunoSEQ multiplex PCR, and the TCRdb table lists in-frame clones only, not all of them. The sample consists of 25,000 to 30,000 clones, 87% of them appearing once. The source material was peripheral blood. All receptors derive from a human donor in a cohort sampled during active COVID-19.

The chain couples TRBV5-1 to TRBJ2-5; the D gene is possibly TRBD2 (7 bases). The V gene's germline CDR1 is SGHRS and CDR2 YFSETQ. The CDR3 is 15 residues long. The V and J ends lost 9 bases and 3 bases respectively, with 21 bases between them. CDR3 nucleotides: TGCGCCACTTACCGGGGGGACAACCTCGAAGAGACCCAGTACTTC. It translates to CATYRGDNLEETQYF. The entire variable domain, with the rest obtained from reference TRBV5-1 and TRBJ2-5, is as follows: KAGVTQTPRYLIKTRGQQVTLSCSPISGHRSVSWYQQTPGQGLQFLFEYFSETQRNKGNFPGRFSGRQFSNSRSEMNVSTLELGDSALYLCATYRGDNLEETQYFGPGTRLLVL.

V gene TRBV25-1 combines with J gene TRBJ2-6; maybe TRBD1 (5 bases). Trimming took 3 bases from V and 1 from J, leaving 16 bases between them. The V gene's germline CDR1 is MGHDK and CDR2 SYGVNS. The CDR3 is 18 amino acids. DNA of the CDR3: TGTGCCAGCAGTGATTCGACCACGACAGATTCTGGGGCCAACGTCCTGACTTTC. Translation: CASSDSTTTDSGANVLTF.

This clone has just one count. V is TRBV3-1 (or the pseudogene TRBV3-2) and J is TRBJ1-6; no reliable D call. This CDR3 region has 14 residues. V lost 1 base and J 3 bases, leaving 4 bases between the germline ends. Germline CDR1 LGHDT, CDR2 YNNKEL (reference sequence). The CDR3 protein is CASSQVGYNSPLHF. As DNA, the CDR3 is TGTGCCAGCAGCCAAGTCGGCTATAATTCACCCCTCCACTTT.

This CDR3 is CASSQVGQGLLAVGGYTF. CDR3 nucleotide sequence: TGTGCCAGCAGCCAAGTCGGACAGGGGCTCCTCGCTGTTGGCGGCTACACCTTC. V is TRBV3-1 (or the pseudogene TRBV3-2) and J is TRBJ1-2; 9 nucleotides match TRBD1. Germline lookup yields CDR1 LGHDT and CDR2 YNNKEL (reference sequence). The CDR3 is 18 residues long. The trim removed 1 base at V and 8 bases at J, leaving 17 bases unmatched.

The V call is TRBV5-4, the J call TRBJ1-1, with D uncertain. The V end was cut by 3 bases, the J end by 2 bases, with 14 bases between. The CDR3 totals 15 residues. CDR1 SGHNT and CDR2 YYREEE come from the germline V gene (reference sequence). CDR3 in amino acids: CASSSPYQPNTEAFF. CDR3 coding DNA: TGTGCCAGCAGCTCACCCTATCAACCAAACACTGAAGCTTTCTTT.

The genes are TRBV12-3 or TRBV12-4 and TRBJ1-1; D is uncertain. The CDR3 totals 13 residues. The ends were cut back, 4 bases at V and 3 bases at J, with 9 bases in the middle. CDR3 nucleotides: TGTGCCAGCAGTTGGAGATGGGACACTGAAGCTTTCTTT. Translated: CASSWRWDTEAFF.